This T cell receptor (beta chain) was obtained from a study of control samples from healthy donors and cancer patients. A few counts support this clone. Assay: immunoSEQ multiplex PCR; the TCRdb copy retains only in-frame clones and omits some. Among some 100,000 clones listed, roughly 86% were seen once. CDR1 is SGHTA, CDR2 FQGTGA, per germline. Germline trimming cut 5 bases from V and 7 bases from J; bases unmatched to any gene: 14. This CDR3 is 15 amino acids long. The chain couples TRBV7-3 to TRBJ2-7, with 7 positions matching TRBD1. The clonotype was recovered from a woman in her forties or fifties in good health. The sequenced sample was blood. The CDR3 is CASSPQPTGEREQYF. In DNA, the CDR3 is TGTGCCAGCAGCCCTCAACCTACAGGGGAGAGGGAGCAGTACTTC.